This T cell receptor beta chain was recorded in a study of T cells in localized non-small cell lung cancer. Notes on the study in general: Within adjacent lung there appeared a median approximately 60 of the top 100 tumor clones. A higher density of T cells in blood coincided with extended overall survival.

Comments on this clone: The antigen is undetermined.

Method: immunoSEQ multiplex PCR; TCRdb's copy keeps in-frame clones and lacks some. This repertoire shows tens of thousands of clones, around 93% found once; its top ten account for about 2.2%. Germline CDR1 reads SQVTM; CDR2 reads ANQGSEA. The CDR3 spans 15 residues. The J segment lost 2 bases and the V segment lost 5 bases, leaving 3 bases of the junction unmatched. This chain joins TRBV29-1 and TRBJ2-3, with TRBD2 identical over 14 bases. This receptor was obtained from a female donor over 55 with stage I lung adenocarcinoma. The sample consisted of peripheral blood, taken before any cancer treatment. The CDR3 DNA reads TGCAGCGTTCTGACTAGCGGGGGGGCCACAGATACGCAGTATTTT. This sequence encodes CSVLTSGGATDTQYF.